This T cell receptor (beta chain) was identified in a study of breast tumors, draining lymph nodes, adjacent tissues. Points from the study as a whole: Luminal-like breast cancer showed significantly higher tumor–nontumor repertoire similarity than basal-like.

TCRdb analysed the multiplex PCR reads with MiXCR anew, one entry per CDR3 protein. The sample has under 250,000 distinct CDR3 sequences, about 32% seen once. The CDR3 sequence is 15 residues long. The germline V gene has CDR1 LNHDA and CDR2 SQIVND (reference sequence). V shed 5 bases, J shed 1 base, and the junction held 4 bases outside the gene matches. This clonotype was seen repeatedly, ten times or more. Its antigen is still unknown. Samples came from axillary lymph nodes draining the breast cancer. Input material: axillary lymph node tissue. The genes are TRBV19 and TRBJ1-5; TRBD1 aligns across 8 bases. The receptor's source is a female donor with breast cancer. Some clones in this sample may be carry-over from other donors' samples. The CDR3 DNA reads as TGTGCCAGTAGTGGACAGGGAGACAGCAATCAGCCCCAGCATTTT. Protein: CASSGQGDSNQPQHF.